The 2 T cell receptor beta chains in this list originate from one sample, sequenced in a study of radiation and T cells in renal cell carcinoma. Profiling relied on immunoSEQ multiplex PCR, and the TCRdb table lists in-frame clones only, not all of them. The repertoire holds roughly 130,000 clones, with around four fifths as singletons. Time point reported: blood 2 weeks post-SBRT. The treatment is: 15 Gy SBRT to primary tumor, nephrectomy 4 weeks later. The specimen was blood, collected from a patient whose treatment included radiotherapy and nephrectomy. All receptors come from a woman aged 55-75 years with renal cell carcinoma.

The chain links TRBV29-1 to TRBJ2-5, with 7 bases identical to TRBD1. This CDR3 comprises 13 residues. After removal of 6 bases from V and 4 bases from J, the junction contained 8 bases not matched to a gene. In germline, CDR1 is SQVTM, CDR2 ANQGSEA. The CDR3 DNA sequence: TGCAGCGTGGGTACAGGGGTTGGAGAGACCCAGTACTTC. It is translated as CSVGTGVGETQYF.

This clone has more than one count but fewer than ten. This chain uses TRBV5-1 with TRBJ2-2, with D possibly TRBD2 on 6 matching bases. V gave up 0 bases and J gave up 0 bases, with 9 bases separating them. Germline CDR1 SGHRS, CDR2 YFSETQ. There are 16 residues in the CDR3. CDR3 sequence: CASSLEEGSNTGELFF. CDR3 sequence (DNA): TGCGCCAGCAGCTTGGAGGAGGGGTCGAACACCGGGGAGCTGTTTTTT.